This TCR beta chain was observed in a study of cytomegalovirus exposure and HLA in healthy donors. Deletions cut 2 bases from V and 5 bases from J, with 15 bases between. CDR3 length: 16 residues. Germline V gene sequence: CDR1 LGHNA, CDR2 YSLEER. With 60 Vbeta and 13 Jbeta primers, the PCR was carried out. Some clones are missing from TCRdb's copy, which holds only in-frame ones; the method was immunoSEQ multiplex PCR. Found here are some 99,000 clones, roughly three quarters of them singletons; the top ten hold 6.5% to 8.5%. Sequenced sample: PBMCs. The J gene is TRBJ2-2, the V gene TRBV4-3, with unresolved D. The TCR comes from a woman aged 45-65 years in good health and CMV-seropositive. CDR3 region: CASSQSTRSLTGELFF. In nucleotides, the CDR3 is TGCGCCAGCAGCCAATCCACCCGGAGTCTGACCGGGGAGCTGTTTTTT.